Detailed here is one TCR beta chain. This sample is part of a study of T cells after posttransplantation cyclophosphamide. Cells defined as naive were viable CD3+CD4+ or CD3+CD8+ and CCR7+CD45RA+CD45RO-CD95-CD27+CD28+. Sequencing used immunoSEQ multiplex PCR; TCRdb keeps in-frame clones, though not all of them. Of about 3,800 clones listed, 95% are singletons. Germline lookup yields CDR1 SNHLY and CDR2 FYNNEI. Between the trimmed V and J ends, which lost 7 bases and 5 bases, there was a span of 14 bases. The CDR3 totals 13 residues. The clonotype originates from a man over 45. The chain has TRBV2 and TRBJ1-1; tentatively, D is TRBD1 (5 bases). Sequenced: naive CD4+ T cells sorted from PBMCs. CDR3 DNA: TGTGCCAGCAAAGTCACAGGAATAACTGAAGCTTTCTTT. This gives the protein CASKVTGITEAFF.